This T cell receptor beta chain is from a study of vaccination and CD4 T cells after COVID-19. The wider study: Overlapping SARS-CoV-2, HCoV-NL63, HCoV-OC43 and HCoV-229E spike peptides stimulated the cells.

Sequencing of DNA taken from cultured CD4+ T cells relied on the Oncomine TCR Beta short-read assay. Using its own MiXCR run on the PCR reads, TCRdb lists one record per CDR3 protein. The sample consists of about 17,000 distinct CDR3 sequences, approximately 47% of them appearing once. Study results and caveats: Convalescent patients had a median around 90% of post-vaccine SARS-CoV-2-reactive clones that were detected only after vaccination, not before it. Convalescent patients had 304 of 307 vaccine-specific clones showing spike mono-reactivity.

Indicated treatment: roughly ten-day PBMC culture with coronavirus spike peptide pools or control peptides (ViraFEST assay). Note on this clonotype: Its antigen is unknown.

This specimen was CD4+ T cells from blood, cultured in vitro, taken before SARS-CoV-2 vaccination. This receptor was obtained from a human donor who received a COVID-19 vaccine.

CDR3 in DNA: TGTGCCTGGAGTGTACCGGTAGGCCACATGGCCGGAGATACGCAGTATTTT. The encoded protein is CAWSVPVGHMAGDTQYF. The chain employs TRBV30 and TRBJ2-3; D unclear. Deletions cut 0 bases from V and 5 bases from J, with 21 bases between. There are 17 residues in the CDR3. Germline CDR1 and CDR2: GTSNPN and SVGIG (reference sequence).